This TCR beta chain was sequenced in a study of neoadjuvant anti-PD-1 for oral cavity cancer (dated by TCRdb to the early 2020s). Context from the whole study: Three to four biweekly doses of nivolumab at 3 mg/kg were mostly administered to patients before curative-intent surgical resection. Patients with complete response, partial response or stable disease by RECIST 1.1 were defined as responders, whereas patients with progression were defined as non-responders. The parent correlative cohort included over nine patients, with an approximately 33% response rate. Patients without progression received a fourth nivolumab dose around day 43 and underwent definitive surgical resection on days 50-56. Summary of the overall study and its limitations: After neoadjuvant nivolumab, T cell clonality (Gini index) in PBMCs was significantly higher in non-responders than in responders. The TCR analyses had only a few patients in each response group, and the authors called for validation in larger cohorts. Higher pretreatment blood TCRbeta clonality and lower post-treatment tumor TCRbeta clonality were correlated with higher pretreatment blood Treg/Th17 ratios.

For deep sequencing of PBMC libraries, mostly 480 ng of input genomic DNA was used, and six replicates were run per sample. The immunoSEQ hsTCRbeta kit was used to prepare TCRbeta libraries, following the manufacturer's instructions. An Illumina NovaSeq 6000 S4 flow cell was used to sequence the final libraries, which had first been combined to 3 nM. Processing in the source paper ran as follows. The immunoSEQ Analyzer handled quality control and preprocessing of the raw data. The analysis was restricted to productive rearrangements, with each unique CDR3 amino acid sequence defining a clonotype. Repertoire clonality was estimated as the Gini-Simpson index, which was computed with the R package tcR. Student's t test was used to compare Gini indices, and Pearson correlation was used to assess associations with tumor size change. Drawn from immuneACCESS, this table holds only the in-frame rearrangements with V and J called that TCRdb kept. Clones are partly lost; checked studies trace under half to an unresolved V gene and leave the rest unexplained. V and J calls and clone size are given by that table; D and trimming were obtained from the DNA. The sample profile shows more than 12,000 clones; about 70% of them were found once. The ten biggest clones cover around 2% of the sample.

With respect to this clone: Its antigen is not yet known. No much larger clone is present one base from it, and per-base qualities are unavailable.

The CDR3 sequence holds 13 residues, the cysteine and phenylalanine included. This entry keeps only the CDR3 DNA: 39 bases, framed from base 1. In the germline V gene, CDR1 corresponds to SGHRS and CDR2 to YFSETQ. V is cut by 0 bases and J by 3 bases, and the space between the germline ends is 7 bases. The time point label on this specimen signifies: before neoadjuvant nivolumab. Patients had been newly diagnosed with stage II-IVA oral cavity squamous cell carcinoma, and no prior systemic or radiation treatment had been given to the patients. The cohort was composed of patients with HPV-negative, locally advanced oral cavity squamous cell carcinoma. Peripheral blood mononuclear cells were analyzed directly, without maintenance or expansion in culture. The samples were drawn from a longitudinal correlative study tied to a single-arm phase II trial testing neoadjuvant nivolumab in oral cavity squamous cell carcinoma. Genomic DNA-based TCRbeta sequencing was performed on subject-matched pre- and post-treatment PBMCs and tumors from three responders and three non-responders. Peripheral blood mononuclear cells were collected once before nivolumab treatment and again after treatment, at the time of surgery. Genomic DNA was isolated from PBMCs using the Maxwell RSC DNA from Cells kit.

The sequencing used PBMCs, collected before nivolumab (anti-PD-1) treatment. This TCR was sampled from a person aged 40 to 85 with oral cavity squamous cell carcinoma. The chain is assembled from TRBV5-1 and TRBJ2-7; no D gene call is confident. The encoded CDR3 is CASSLDRGYEQYF. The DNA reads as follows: TGCGCCAGCAGCTTGGACCGTGGCTACGAGCAGTACTTC.